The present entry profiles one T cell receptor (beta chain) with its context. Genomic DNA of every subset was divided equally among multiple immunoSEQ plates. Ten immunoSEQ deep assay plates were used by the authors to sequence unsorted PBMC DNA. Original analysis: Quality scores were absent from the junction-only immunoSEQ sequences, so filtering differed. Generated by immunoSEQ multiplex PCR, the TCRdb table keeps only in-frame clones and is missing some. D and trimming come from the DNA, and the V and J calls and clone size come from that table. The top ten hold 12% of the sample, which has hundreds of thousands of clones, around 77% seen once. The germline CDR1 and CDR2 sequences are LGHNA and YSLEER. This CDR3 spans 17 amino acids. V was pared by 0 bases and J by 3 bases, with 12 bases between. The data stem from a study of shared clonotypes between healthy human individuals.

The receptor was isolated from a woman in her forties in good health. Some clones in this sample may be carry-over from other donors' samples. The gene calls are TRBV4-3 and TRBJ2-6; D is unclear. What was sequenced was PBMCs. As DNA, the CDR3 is TGCGCCAGCAGCCAAGACGGTTGGGGTCGTGGGGCCAACGTCCTGACTTTC. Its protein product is CASSQDGWGRGANVLTF.